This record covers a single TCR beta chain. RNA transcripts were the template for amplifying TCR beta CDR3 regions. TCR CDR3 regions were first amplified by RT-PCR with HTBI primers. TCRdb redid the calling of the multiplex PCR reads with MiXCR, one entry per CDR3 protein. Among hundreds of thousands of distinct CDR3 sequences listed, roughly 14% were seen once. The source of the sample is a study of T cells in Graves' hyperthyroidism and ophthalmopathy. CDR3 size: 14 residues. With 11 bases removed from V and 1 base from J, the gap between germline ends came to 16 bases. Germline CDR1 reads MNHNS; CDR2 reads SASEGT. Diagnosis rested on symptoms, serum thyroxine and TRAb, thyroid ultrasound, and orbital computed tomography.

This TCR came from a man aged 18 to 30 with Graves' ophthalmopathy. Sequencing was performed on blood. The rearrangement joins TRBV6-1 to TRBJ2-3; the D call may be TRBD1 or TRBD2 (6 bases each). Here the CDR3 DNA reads TGTGCCGGCGAGCCGGGGGCCGGCACAGATACGCAGTATTTT. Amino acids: CAGEPGAGTDTQYF.